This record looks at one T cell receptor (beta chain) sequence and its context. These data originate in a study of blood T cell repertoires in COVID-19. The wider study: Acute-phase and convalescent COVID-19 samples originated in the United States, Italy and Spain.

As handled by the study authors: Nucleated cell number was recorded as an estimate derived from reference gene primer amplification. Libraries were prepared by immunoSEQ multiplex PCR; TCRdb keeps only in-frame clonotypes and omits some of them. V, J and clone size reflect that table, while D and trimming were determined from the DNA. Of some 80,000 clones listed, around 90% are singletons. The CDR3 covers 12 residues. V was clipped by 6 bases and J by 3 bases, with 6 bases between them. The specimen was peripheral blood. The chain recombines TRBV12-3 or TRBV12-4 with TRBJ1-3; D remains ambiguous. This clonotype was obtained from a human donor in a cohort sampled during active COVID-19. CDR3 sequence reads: CASRQVGNTIYF. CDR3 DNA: TGTGCCAGCAGGCAGGTTGGAAACACCATATATTTT.